The 29 T cell receptor beta chains below were found in one sample sequenced in a study of CD8 T cells in ankylosing spondylitis. TCRdb independently ran MiXCR on the 5' RACE reads; one entry per CDR3 protein. The repertoire holds tens of thousands of distinct CDR3 sequences, 27% seen once, with around 56% in the top ten. Sequencing input: blood, either unsorted or a sorted T cell fraction (not recorded which). The receptors shown here come from a male donor with ankylosing spondylitis or in good health (not recorded which).

The V call is TRBV18, the J call TRBJ1-2, with 8 bases identical to TRBD1. The CDR3 runs 15 residues. Germline lookup yields CDR1 KGHSH and CDR2 LQKENI. V shed 0 bases and J 7 bases; nucleotides not matched to a gene: 7. The CDR3 loop is CASSPPDRGWGGYTF. The CDR3, as DNA: TGTGCCAGCTCACCACCTGACAGGGGCTGGGGTGGCTACACCTTC. The whole variable domain, remainder taken from reference TRBV18 and TRBJ1-2, is NAGVMQNPRHLVRRRGQEARLRCSPMKGHSHVYWYRQLPEEGLKFMVYLQKENIIDESGMPKERFSAEFPKEGPSILRIQQVVRGDSAAYFCASSPPDRGWGGYTFGSGTRLTVV.

The chain couples TRBV5-1 to TRBJ2-1, with 9 bases that match TRBD2. Germline V CDR1 and CDR2: SGHRS, YFSETQ. CDR3 length: 18 amino acids. After removal of 2 bases from V and 4 bases from J, the junction contained 13 bases not matched to a gene. The CDR3 is CASSFLTSTSGGYNEQFF. CDR3 DNA: TGCGCCAGCAGCTTCCTAACCTCGACTAGCGGAGGGTACAATGAGCAGTTCTTC.

The V gene is TRBV18, the J gene TRBJ2-3, with 8 bases lining up with TRBD2. The trim removed 2 bases at V and 4 bases at J, leaving 5 bases unmatched. The germline V gene encodes CDR1 KGHSH and CDR2 LQKENI. This CDR3 region has 15 residues. The CDR3 here is CASSPSGLVPDTQYF. Here the CDR3 DNA reads TGTGCCAGCTCACCATCGGGACTAGTACCAGATACGCAGTATTTT.

This clonotype showed up just a few times. This sequence joins TRBV18 and TRBJ2-7; a weak D match, TRBD1 (5 bases). The CDR3 covers 16 residues. CDR1 and CDR2 from the germline V gene are KGHSH and LQKENI. Trimming stripped 3 bases from V and 5 bases from J, with 20 bases between. The DNA for the CDR3 is TGTGCCAGCTCACCGATGCTCGGGCAGGGCCTCGACGAGCAGTACTTC. This encodes CASSPMLGQGLDEQYF.

Only one count was recorded for this clonotype. This chain connects TRBV29-1 to TRBJ1-1; TRBD1 might be the D (5 bases). V was trimmed by 7 bases and J by 3 bases, leaving 30 bases between them. CDR1 and CDR2 (germline): SQVTM, ANQGSEA. The CDR3 extends over 18 amino acids. In nucleotides, the CDR3 is TGCAGCGGGGACCTCCGACAGTACCGAGAACGCCCGGACACTGAAGCTTTCTTT. Amino acids: CSGDLRQYRERPDTEAFF. Supplemented by reference TRBV29-1 and TRBJ1-1, the full variable domain reads SAVISQKPSRDICQRGTSLTIQCQVDSQVTMMFWYRQQPGQSLTLIATANQGSEATYESGFVIDKFPISRPNLTFSTLTVSNMSPEDSSIYLCSGDLRQYRERPDTEAFFGQGTRLTVV.

This clonotype has at least ten counts. CDR3: CASREAGHPTDTQYF. CDR3 in DNA: TGCGCCAGCAGGGAGGCGGGCCACCCCACAGATACGCAGTATTTT. The genes are TRBV5-1 and TRBJ2-3, with D possibly TRBD2 on 5 matching bases. The CDR3 has 15 amino acids. V lost 5 bases and J lost 2, with 15 bases in between. Germline CDR1 and CDR2: SGHRS and YFSETQ.

This clonotype was found a few times. V is TRBV5-1 and J is TRBJ1-1; D possibly corresponds to TRBD1 (6 bases). From germline, CDR1 is SGHRS and CDR2 YFSETQ. V was pared by 1 base and J by 3 bases, with 16 bases between. CDR3 size: 16 residues. The CDR3 DNA is TGCGCCAGCAGCTTGAGGGGGGGCGCGGAGGACACTGAAGCTTTCTTT. Encoded protein: CASSLRGGAEDTEAFF.

This clonotype showed up just a few times. This chain links TRBV20-1 with TRBJ2-7; 11 bases match TRBD1. Germline V lookup: CDR1 DFQATT, CDR2 SNEGSKA (reference sequence). There are 15 residues in the CDR3. Losses at the gene ends were 6 bases for V and 1 base for J; bases not matched to a gene: 8. CDR3 coding DNA: TGCAGTGCCGTAACCGGGACAGGGGGATCCTACGAGCAGTACTTC. Protein sequence: CSAVTGTGGSYEQYF.

This clonotype was seen only a few times. Written as DNA, the CDR3 is TGTGCCAGCAGTGAGGCAGGACTCGCCGGGGTCTACGAGCAGTACGTC. Amino acids: CASSEAGLAGVYEQYV. This rearrangement joins TRBV6-1 to TRBJ2-7, with TRBD2 as a possible D gene (5 bases). Germline CDR1 is MNHNS and CDR2 is SASEGT. This CDR3 comprises 16 residues. V was shortened by 3 bases and J by 3 bases, with 18 bases between the two germline ends.

This clonotype was counted only a few times. This sequence joins TRBV7-9 and TRBJ2-7; 8 nucleotides line up with TRBD1. Germline V gives CDR1 SEHNR, CDR2 FQNEAQ (reference sequence). The CDR3 has 14 amino acids. The V gene end was trimmed by 5 bases and the J gene end by 3 bases; junction bases not matched to a gene: 6. DNA of the CDR3: TGTGCCAGCAGCCCTGGACAGGGACTCTACGAGCAGTACTTC. The encoded protein is CASSPGQGLYEQYF.

This clonotype was recorded many times. This chain joins TRBV5-1 and TRBJ2-3; D perhaps matches TRBD1 (6 bases). The length of the CDR3 is 16 residues. Germline loops: CDR1 SGHRS, CDR2 YFSETQ. V was pared by 0 bases and J by 6 bases, with 17 bases between. The CDR3 is CASSLAGGGTFDTQYF. The CDR3 DNA is TGCGCCAGCAGCTTGGCCGGTGGGGGCACCTTCGATACGCAGTATTTT. Filled out from reference TRBV5-1 and TRBJ2-3, the complete variable domain reads KAGVTQTPRYLIKTRGQQVTLSCSPISGHRSVSWYQQTPGQGLQFLFEYFSETQRNKGNFPGRFSGRQFSNSRSEMNVSTLELGDSALYLCASSLAGGGTFDTQYFGPGTRLTVL.

The V call is TRBV9, the J call TRBJ2-5; TRBD2 aligns across 9 bases. The ends lost 0 bases at V and 5 bases at J; junction bases unmatched: 5. In germline, CDR1 is SGDLS, CDR2 YYNGEE. This CDR3 is 15 amino acids long. This CDR3 is CASSVVSAGGETQYF. DNA of the CDR3: TGTGCCAGCAGCGTAGTAAGCGCGGGGGGGGAGACCCAGTACTTC.

The chain couples TRBV10-3 to TRBJ2-2, with D unclear. Looked up from germline, CDR1 is ENHRY and CDR2 is SYGVKD. This CDR3 contains 15 residues. Trimming stripped 0 bases from V and 3 bases from J, with 8 bases between. For the CDR3, the DNA is TGTGCCATCAGTGAGTCGAATGTAGACACCGGGGAGCTGTTTTTT. This codes for CAISESNVDTGELFF.

This clonotype showed up just a few times. The chain couples TRBV5-1 to TRBJ2-7, with a possible D match to TRBD2 (5 bases). The V end was cut by 4 bases, the J end by 3 bases, with 14 bases between. Germline V lookup: CDR1 SGHRS, CDR2 YFSETQ. The CDR3 extends over 14 amino acids. The CDR3 reads CASSEEGLIYEQYF. CDR3 sequence (DNA): TGCGCCAGCAGCGAAGAAGGACTGATCTACGAGCAGTACTTC. The whole variable domain, remainder taken from reference TRBV5-1 and TRBJ2-7, is KAGVTQTPRYLIKTRGQQVTLSCSPISGHRSVSWYQQTPGQGLQFLFEYFSETQRNKGNFPGRFSGRQFSNSRSEMNVSTLELGDSALYLCASSEEGLIYEQYFGPGTRLTVT.

The rearrangement links TRBV12-3 or TRBV12-4 to TRBJ1-1; D ambiguous. Trimming cost V 7 bases and J 11 bases, with 17 bases left between them. The CDR3 has 12 residues. CDR3 protein: CASTLNRGPAFF. The CDR3 DNA sequence: TGTGCCAGCACCCTGAACCGGGGTCCGGCTTTCTTT.

This chain uses TRBV20-1 with TRBJ2-3; D unclear. This CDR3 contains 12 residues. The V and J ends lost 2 bases and 2 bases respectively, with 5 bases between them. The germline V gene has CDR1 DFQATT and CDR2 SNEGSKA (reference sequence). The CDR3 loop is CSARTYTDTQYF. The CDR3 DNA follows: TGCAGTGCTAGAACCTACACAGATACGCAGTATTTT.

V and J are TRBV6-1 and TRBJ2-7; D might be TRBD2 (5 bases). The CDR3 sequence is 15 residues long. V was pared by 6 bases and J by 6 bases, with 21 bases between. CDR1 MNHNS and CDR2 SASEGT come from the germline V gene. The CDR3 nucleotides are TGTGCCAGCAGCGAGGGTCGCTACTCCGGGGTCGAGCAGTACGTC. As protein: CASSEGRYSGVEQYV.

This clonotype came up a few times. The chain recombines TRBV7-9 with TRBJ2-5, with 13 bases matching TRBD2. The CDR3 is made up of 15 amino acids. CDR1 and CDR2 (germline): SEHNR, FQNEAQ (reference sequence). After removal of 6 bases from V and 7 bases from J, the junction contained 8 bases not matched to a gene. The CDR3: CASSRTSGRKWTQYF. CDR3 DNA: TGTGCCAGCAGTAGGACTAGCGGGAGAAAGTGGACCCAGTACTTC.

In DNA, the CDR3 is TGCGCCAGCAGAACTAGCGGGGGCACCGGGGAGCTGTTTTTT. This encodes CASRTSGGTGELFF. The chain combines TRBV5-1 with TRBJ2-2, with 11 positions matching TRBD2. The CDR3 totals 14 residues. V dropped 5 bases and J dropped 4; count of bases not matched to a gene: 1. Germline CDR1 is SGHRS and CDR2 is YFSETQ.

This clonotype came up a few times. V gene TRBV5-6 combines with J gene TRBJ2-3; no clear D gene. The V gene's germline CDR1 is SGHDT and CDR2 YYEEEE. Trimming shortened V by 1 base and J by 5 bases, and 5 bases separated the two germline ends. This CDR3 region has 12 residues. CDR3 in amino acids: CASSLYGDTQYF. CDR3 sequence (DNA): TGTGCCAGCAGCTTGTATGGAGATACGCAGTATTTT.

This clonotype was counted ten times or more. The chain uses TRBV7-2 and TRBJ2-7; 8 bases align to TRBD1. Germline assignment: CDR1 SGHTA and CDR2 FQGNSA. This CDR3 is 14 amino acids long. The ends lost 5 bases at V and 4 bases at J; junction bases unmatched: 7. The CDR3 reads CASSPGQGAYEQYF. CDR3 nucleotides: TGTGCCAGCAGCCCCGGACAGGGTGCTTACGAGCAGTACTTC.

The chain links TRBV24-1 to TRBJ1-1, with D unclear. CDR3 length equals 13 residues. The ends were cut back, 12 bases at V and 3 bases at J, with 16 bases in the middle. The germline gives CDR1 KGHDR, CDR2 SFDVKD. The CDR3 bases are TGTGCCGTCCGTCCGGCCGGGTACACTGAAGCTTTCTTT. Its translation: CAVRPAGYTEAFF.

The genes are TRBV20-1 and TRBJ2-7; maybe TRBD1 (6 bases). Trimming stripped 5 bases from V and 6 bases from J, with 14 bases between. Looked up from germline, CDR1 is DFQATT and CDR2 is SNEGSKA (reference sequence). This CDR3 has 12 residues. The CDR3 sequence is CSAVTQGIEQYF. The DNA of the CDR3 is TGCAGTGCTGTTACACAGGGAATCGAGCAGTACTTC.

There are a few counts of this clonotype. The V gene is TRBV5-1, the J gene TRBJ2-5; tentatively, D is TRBD2 (6 bases). V dropped 0 bases and J dropped 5 bases, with 17 bases sitting between them. The CDR3 runs 16 residues. Germline V gene lookup returns CDR1 SGHRS and CDR2 YFSETQ. The CDR3 here is CASSLGSGFPRETQYF. The CDR3 DNA reads TGCGCCAGCAGCTTGGGTAGCGGTTTCCCACGGGAGACCCAGTACTTC.

The chain joins TRBV10-3 to TRBJ2-5; the D gene is possibly TRBD2 (7 bases). V was clipped by 0 bases and J by 2 bases, with 13 bases between them. CDR3 size: 16 residues. From germline, CDR1 is ENHRY and CDR2 SYGVKD. The CDR3 nucleotides are TGTGCCATCAGTGAGTCCTTAGGGGGGGCACAAGAGACCCAGTACTTC. This translates into CAISESLGGAQETQYF.

This clonotype was found a few times. The chain links TRBV7-9 to TRBJ2-7; either TRBD1 or TRBD2 may supply D (5 bases each). V gave up 5 bases and J gave up 6 bases, with 20 bases separating them. Germline values: CDR1 SEHNR, CDR2 FQNEAQ (reference sequence). The CDR3 is made up of 15 amino acids. The CDR3 region is CASSPGLGDLSEQYF. Written as DNA, the CDR3 is TGTGCCAGCAGCCCGGGGTTAGGGGACCTCTCCGAGCAGTACTTC.

This clonotype has only a few counts. This rearrangement joins TRBV20-1 to TRBJ1-4; D is ambiguous. From germline, CDR1 is DFQATT and CDR2 SNEGSKA (reference sequence). The CDR3 runs 15 residues. Between the trimmed V and J ends, which lost 3 bases and 6 bases, there was a span of 17 bases. The CDR3 nucleotides are TGCAGTGCTAGGGCCCTCTTAGCGGGAGATGAAAAACTGTTTTTT. It encodes CSARALLAGDEKLFF.

This clonotype was detected only a few times. The chain has TRBV5-6 and TRBJ1-5, with D possibly matching TRBD1 (6 bases). This CDR3 is 14 amino acids long. The V and J ends lost 2 bases and 4 bases respectively, with 10 bases between them. Germline-derived CDR1 and CDR2 are SGHDT and YYEEEE. The CDR3 loop reads CASSFDRRNQPQHF. CDR3 DNA sequence: TGTGCCAGCAGCTTTGACAGGCGTAATCAGCCCCAGCATTTT.

The V call is TRBV5-1, the J call TRBJ2-3; D is perhaps TRBD2 (5 bases). The CDR3 contains 19 residues. Trimming left V 0 bases short and J 3 bases short, with 23 bases between. Germline assignment: CDR1 SGHRS and CDR2 YFSETQ. The CDR3 region has the DNA TGCGCCAGCAGCTTGGATGGCCCTTTTGGGATCACTAGGACAGATACGCAGTATTTT. Translating gives CASSLDGPFGITRTDTQYF.